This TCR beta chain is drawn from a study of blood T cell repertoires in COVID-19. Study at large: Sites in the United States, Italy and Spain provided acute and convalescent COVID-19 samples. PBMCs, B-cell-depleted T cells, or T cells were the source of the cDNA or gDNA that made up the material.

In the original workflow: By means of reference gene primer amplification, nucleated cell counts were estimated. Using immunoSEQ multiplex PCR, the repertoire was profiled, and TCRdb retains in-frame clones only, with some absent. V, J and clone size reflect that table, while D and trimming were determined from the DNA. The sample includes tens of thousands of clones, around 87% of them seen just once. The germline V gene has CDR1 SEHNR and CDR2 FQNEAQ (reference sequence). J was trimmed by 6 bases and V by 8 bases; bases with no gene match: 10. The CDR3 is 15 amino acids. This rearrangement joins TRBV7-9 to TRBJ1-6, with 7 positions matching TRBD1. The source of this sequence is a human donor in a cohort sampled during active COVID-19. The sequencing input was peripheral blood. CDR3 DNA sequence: TGTGCCAGCGGAGGGGGCGCCGTAGGTAATTCACCCCTCCACTTT. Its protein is CASGGGAVGNSPLHF.